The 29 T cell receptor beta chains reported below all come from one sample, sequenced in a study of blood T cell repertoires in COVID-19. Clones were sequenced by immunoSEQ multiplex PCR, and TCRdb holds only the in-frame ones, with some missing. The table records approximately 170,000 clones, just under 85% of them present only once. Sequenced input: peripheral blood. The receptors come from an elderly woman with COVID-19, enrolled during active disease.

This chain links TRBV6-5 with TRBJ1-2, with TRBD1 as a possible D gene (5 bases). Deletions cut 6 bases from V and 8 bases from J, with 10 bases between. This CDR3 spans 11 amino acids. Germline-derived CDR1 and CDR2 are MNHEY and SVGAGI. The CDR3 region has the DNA TGTGCCAGCAGAGTGGGGCCGGGCTACACCTTC. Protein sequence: CASRVGPGYTF.

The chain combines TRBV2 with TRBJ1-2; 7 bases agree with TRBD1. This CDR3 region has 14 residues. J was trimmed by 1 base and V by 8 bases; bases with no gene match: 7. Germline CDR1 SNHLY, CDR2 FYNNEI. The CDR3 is CASQTGFSNYGYTF. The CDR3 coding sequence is TGTGCCAGCCAGACAGGGTTTAGTAACTATGGCTACACCTTC.

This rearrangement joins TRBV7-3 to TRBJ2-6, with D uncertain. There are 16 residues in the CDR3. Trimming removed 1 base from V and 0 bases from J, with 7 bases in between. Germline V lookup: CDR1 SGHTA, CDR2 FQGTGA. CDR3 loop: CASSLRQSSGANVLTF. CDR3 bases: TGTGCCAGCAGCTTAAGACAAAGCTCTGGGGCCAACGTCCTGACTTTC.

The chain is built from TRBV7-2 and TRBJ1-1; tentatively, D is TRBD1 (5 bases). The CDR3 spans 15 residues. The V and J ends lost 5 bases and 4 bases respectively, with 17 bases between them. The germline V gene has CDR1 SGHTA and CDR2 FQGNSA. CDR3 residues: CASSLAGPMGTEAFF. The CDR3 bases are TGTGCCAGCAGCCTCGCGGGACCAATGGGCACTGAAGCTTTCTTT.

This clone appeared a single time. CDR3 nucleotides: TGTGCCAGCAGCCCGAGCAGGGTTTATGGCTACACCTTC. This sequence encodes CASSPSRVYGYTF. This chain links TRBV6-5 with TRBJ1-2, with TRBD1 as a possible D gene (5 bases). The CDR3 sequence is 13 residues long. The germline V and J ends were trimmed by 6 bases and 5 bases, with 13 bases remaining between them. Germline assignment: CDR1 MNHEY and CDR2 SVGAGI.

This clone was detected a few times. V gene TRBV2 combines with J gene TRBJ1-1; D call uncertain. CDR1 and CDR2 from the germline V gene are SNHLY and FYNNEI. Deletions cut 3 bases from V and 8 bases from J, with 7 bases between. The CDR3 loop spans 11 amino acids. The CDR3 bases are TGTGCCAGCAGTGAGTACGAGGAAGCTTTCTTT. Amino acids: CASSEYEEAFF.

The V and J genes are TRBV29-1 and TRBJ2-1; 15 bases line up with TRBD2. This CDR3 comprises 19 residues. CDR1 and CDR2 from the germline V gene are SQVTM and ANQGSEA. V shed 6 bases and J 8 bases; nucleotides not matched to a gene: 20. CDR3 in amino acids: CSVDVPGTSGRRRGHEQFF. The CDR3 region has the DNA TGCAGCGTCGACGTGCCCGGGACTAGCGGGAGGAGAAGGGGCCATGAGCAGTTCTTC.

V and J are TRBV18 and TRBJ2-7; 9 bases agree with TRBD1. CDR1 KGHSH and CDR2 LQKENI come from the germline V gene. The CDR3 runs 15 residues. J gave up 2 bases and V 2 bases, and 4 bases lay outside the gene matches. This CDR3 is CASSPAWDRAYEQYF. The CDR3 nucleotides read TGTGCCAGCTCACCAGCTTGGGACAGGGCCTACGAGCAGTACTTC.

The CDR3 bases are TGCGCCAGCAGCCCAGCGGACCTCACCGGGGAGCTGTTTTTT. It codes for CASSPADLTGELFF. V and J are TRBV4-1 and TRBJ2-2; D possibly corresponds to TRBD2 (5 bases). There are 14 residues in the CDR3. Trimming took 4 bases from V and 4 from J, leaving 10 bases between them. Germline V gene sequence: CDR1 MGHRA, CDR2 YSYEKL.

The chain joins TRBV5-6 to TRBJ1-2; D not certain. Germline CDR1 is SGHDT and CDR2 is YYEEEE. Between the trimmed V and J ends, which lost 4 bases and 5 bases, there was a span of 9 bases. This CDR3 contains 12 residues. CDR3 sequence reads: CASSPSGYGYTF. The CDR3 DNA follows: TGTGCCAGCAGCCCCTCCGGGTATGGCTACACCTTC. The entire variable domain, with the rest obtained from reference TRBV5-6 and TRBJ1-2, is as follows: DAGVTQSPTHLIKTRGQQVTLRCSPKSGHDTVSWYQQALGQGPQFIFQYYEEEERQRGNFPDRFSGHQFPNYSSELNVNALLLGDSALYLCASSPSGYGYTFGSGTRLTVV.

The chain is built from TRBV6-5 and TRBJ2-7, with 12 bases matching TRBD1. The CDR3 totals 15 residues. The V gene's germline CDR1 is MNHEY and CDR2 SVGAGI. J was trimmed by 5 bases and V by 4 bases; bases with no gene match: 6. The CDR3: CASSLTGQGANEQYF. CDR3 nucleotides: TGTGCCAGCAGTTTGACGGGACAGGGGGCAAACGAGCAGTACTTC.

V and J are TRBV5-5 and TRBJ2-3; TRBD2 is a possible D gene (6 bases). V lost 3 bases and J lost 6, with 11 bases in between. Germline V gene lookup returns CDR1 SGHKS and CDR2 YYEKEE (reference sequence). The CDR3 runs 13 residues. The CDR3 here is CASSYSGGDTQYF. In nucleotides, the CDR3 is TGTGCCAGCAGCTACTCAGGAGGGGATACGCAGTATTTT.

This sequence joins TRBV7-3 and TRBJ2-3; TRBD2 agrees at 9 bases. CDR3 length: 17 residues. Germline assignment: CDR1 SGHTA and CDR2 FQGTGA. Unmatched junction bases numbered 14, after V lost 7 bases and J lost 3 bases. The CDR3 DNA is TGTGCCAGCAACCCCGGGACTAGCCGGAGGGGGACAGATACGCAGTATTTT. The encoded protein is CASNPGTSRRGTDTQYF.

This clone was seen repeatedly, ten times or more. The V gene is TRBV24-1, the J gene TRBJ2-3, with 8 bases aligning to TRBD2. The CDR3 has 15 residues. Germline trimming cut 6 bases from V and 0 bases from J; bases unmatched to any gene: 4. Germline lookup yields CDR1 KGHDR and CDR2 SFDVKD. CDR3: CATSKIAGSTDTQYF. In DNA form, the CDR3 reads TGTGCCACCAGTAAGATAGCGGGAAGCACAGATACGCAGTATTTT.

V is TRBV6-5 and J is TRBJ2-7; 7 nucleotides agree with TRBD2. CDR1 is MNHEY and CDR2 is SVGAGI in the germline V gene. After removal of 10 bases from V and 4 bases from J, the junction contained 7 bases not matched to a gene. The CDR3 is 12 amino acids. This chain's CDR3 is CATKSGVYEQYF. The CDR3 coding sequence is TGTGCCACTAAGAGCGGGGTGTACGAGCAGTACTTC.

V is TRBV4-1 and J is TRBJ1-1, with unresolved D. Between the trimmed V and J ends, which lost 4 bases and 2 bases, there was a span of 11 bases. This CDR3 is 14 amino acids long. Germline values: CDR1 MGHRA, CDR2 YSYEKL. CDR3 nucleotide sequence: TGCGCCAGCAGCCTTCGGGATTCCAACACTGAAGCTTTCTTT. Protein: CASSLRDSNTEAFF.

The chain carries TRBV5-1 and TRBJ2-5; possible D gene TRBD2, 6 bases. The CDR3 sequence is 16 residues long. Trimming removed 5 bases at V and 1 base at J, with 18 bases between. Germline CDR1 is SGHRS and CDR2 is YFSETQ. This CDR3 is CASSPNGGGLQETQYF. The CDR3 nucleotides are TGCGCCAGCAGTCCGAACGGTGGGGGACTCCAAGAGACCCAGTACTTC.

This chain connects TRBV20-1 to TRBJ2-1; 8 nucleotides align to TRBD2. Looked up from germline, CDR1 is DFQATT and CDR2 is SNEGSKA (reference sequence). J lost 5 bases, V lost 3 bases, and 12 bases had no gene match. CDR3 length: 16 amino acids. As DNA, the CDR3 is TGCAGTGCTAGTAGACCGGGAGGGCGGGCGAACAATGAGCAGTTCTTC. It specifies CSASRPGGRANNEQFF.

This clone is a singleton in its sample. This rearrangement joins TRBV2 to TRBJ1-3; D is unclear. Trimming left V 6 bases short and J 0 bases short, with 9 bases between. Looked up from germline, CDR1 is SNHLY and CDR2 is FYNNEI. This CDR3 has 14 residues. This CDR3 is CASREQISGNTIYF. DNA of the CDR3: TGTGCCAGCAGGGAACAGATCTCTGGAAACACCATATATTTT.

In nucleotides, the CDR3 is TGTGCCAGCATCTCTAGAATCCAGGGCCTTAACTATGGCTACACCTTC. Translating it yields CASISRIQGLNYGYTF. The gene calls are TRBV19 and TRBJ1-2; the D gene is possibly TRBD1 (5 bases). The CDR3 is 16 residues long. V lost 9 bases, J lost 1 base, and 21 bases lay in between. The germline gives CDR1 LNHDA, CDR2 SQIVND (reference sequence).

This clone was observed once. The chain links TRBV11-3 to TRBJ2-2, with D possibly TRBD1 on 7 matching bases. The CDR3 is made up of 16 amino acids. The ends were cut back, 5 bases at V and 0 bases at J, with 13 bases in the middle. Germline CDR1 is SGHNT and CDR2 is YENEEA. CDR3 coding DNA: TGTGCCAGCAGCACCGGCGGGACAGCGAACACCGGGGAGCTGTTTTTT. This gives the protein CASSTGGTANTGELFF.

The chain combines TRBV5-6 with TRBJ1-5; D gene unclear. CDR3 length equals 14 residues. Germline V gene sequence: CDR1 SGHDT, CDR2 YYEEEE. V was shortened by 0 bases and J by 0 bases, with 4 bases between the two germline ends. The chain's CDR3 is CASSLGSSNQPQHF. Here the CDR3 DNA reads TGTGCCAGCAGCTTGGGCAGTAGCAATCAGCCCCAGCATTTT.

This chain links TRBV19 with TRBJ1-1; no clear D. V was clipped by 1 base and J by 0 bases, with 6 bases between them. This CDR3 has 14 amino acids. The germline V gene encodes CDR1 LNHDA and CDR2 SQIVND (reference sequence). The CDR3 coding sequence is TGTGCCAGTAGTATAGGACACTTGAACACTGAAGCTTTCTTT. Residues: CASSIGHLNTEAFF.

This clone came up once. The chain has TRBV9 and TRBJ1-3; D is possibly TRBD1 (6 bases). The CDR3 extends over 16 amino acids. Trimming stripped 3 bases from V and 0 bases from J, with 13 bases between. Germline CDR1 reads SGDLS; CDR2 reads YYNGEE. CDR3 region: CASSADRPLSGNTIYF. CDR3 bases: TGTGCCAGCAGCGCAGACAGGCCCCTCTCTGGAAACACCATATATTTT.

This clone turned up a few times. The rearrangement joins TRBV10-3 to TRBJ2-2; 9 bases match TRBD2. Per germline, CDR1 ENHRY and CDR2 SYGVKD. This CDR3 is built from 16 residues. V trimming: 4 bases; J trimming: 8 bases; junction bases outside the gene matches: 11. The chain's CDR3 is CAISVIAGVPGGELFF. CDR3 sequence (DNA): TGTGCCATCAGTGTGATAGCGGGAGTTCCCGGGGGGGAGCTGTTTTTT.

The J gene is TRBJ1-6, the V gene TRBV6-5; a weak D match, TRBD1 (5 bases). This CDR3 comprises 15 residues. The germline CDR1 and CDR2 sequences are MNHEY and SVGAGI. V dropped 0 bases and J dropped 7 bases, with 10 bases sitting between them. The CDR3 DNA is TGTGCCAGCAGTTACTCCCGGGGGTCGAATTCACCCCTCCACTTT. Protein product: CASSYSRGSNSPLHF.

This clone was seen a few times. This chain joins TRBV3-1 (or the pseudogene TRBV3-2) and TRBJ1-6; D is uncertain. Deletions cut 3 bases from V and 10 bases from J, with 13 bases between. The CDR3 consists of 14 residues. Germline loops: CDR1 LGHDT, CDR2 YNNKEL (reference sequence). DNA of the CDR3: TGTGCCAGCAGCCAGGCTACGGGAAGATCACCCCTCCACTTT. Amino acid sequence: CASSQATGRSPLHF.

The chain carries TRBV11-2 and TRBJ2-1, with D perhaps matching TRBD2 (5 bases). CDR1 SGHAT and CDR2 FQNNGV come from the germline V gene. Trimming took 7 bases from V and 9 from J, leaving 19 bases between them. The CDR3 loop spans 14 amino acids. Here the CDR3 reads CASTAAAPRGEQFF. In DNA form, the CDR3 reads TGTGCCAGCACCGCCGCGGCCCCCCGGGGTGAGCAGTTCTTC.

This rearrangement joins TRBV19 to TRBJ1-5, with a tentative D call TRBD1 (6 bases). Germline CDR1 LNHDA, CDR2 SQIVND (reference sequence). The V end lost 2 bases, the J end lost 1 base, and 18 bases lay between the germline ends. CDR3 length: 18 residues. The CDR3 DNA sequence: TGTGCCAGTAGTATAACGTTCCGAGGGGGTGGCAGCAATCAGCCCCAGCATTTT. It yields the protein CASSITFRGGGSNQPQHF. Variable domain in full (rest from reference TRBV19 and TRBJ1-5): DGGITQSPKYLFRKEGQNVTLSCEQNLNHDAMYWYRQDPGQGLRLIYYSQIVNDFQKGDIAEGYSVSREKKESFPLTVTSAQKNPTAFYLCASSITFRGGGSNQPQHFGDGTRLSIL.